Shown below are 27 T cell receptor beta chains from a single sample sequenced in a study of CXCR3 chemokines and chemotherapy response in bladder cancer. MiXCR, run by TCRdb on the PCR reads, gives a single entry per CDR3 protein. The sample holds around 1,700 distinct CDR3 sequences, around 20% seen once. Sampling was carried out from a patient whose treatment included neoadjuvant chemotherapy. The receptors here all came from a human donor with bladder cancer that did not respond to neoadjuvant chemotherapy.

This clonotype is classed as medium-sized. The V and J genes are TRBV28 and TRBJ2-7; D assignment may be TRBD1 or TRBD2 (5 bases each). Per germline, CDR1 MDHEN and CDR2 SYDVKM. Trimming stripped 4 bases from V and 0 bases from J, with 16 bases between. The CDR3 sequence is 16 residues long. In DNA, the CDR3 is TGTGCCAGCAGTTCATACACCGGGACCCTCTCCTACGAGCAGTACTTC. Protein sequence: CASSSYTGTLSYEQYF.

The table lists this clonotype with many counts. The chain carries TRBV30 and TRBJ2-2; 7 nucleotides align to TRBD2. The length of the CDR3 is 15 residues. Trimming at V came to 0 bases and at J to 4 bases, leaving 5 bases not matched to a gene. From germline, CDR1 is GTSNPN and CDR2 SVGIG (reference sequence). CDR3 in DNA: TGTGCCTGGAGTGTACGGCGGGGGACCACCGGGGAGCTGTTTTTT. Amino acids: CAWSVRRGTTGELFF.

This clonotype came up a few times. V is TRBV30 and J is TRBJ2-1, with a tentative D call TRBD1 (6 bases). Germline assignment: CDR1 GTSNPN and CDR2 SVGIG (reference sequence). V lost 2 bases and J lost 7, with 9 bases in between. The CDR3 is 12 residues long. CDR3 amino acids: CAWSLGGNEQFF. The CDR3 DNA reads TGTGCCTGGAGTCTAGGGGGAAATGAGCAGTTCTTC.

The gene calls are TRBV19 and TRBJ2-3; 13 bases fit TRBD2. The germline gives CDR1 LNHDA, CDR2 SQIVND (reference sequence). The CDR3 is 16 amino acids. The V segment lost 5 bases and the J segment 7 bases; nucleotides outside the gene matches: 9. This chain's CDR3 is CASSLITSGGAHTQYF. As DNA, the CDR3 is TGTGCCAGTAGTCTAATAACTAGCGGGGGGGCCCATACGCAGTATTTT.

With regard to this clonotype: This likely traces to a read error, being one base from a far larger clone. The J gene is TRBJ2-1, the V gene TRBV6-5, with a possible D match to TRBD2 (5 bases). The better agreement between TRBJ2-7 and the DNA end casts doubt on the J call. Germline V lookup: CDR1 MNHEY, CDR2 SVGAGI. The CDR3 runs 13 residues. The DNA of the CDR3 is TGTGCCAACAGTGCGGGTCTACGTGGGGAGCAGTACTTC. Its protein product is CANSAGLRGEQYF.

Points on this clonotype: Only one base separates this from a far larger clonotype, so it likely reflects a read error. The V and J genes are TRBV6-1 and TRBJ2-5; D possibly uses TRBD1 or TRBD2 (5 bases each). Germline values: CDR1 MNHNS, CDR2 SASEGT. This CDR3 region has 14 residues. The CDR3 protein is CTSSYGAGTETQYF. The CDR3 DNA follows: TGTACCAGCAGTTACGGGGCAGGGACAGAGACCCAGTACTTC.

This clonotype rates as hyperexpanded. The chain employs TRBV19 and TRBJ2-2; D is tentatively TRBD1 or TRBD2 (6 bases each). This CDR3 has 15 amino acids. The germline V gene encodes CDR1 LNHDA and CDR2 SQIVND (reference sequence). V lost 3 bases and J lost 2, with 10 bases in between. In DNA, the CDR3 is TGTGCCAGTAGTATCGGGGGCCTTAACACCGGGGAGCTGTTTTTT. Its translation: CASSIGGLNTGELFF.

This clonotype is labeled as medium-sized (0.01 to 0.1%). The J gene is TRBJ2-5, the V gene TRBV7-2; 7 positions agree with TRBD2. Germline V gene data show CDR1 as SGHTA and CDR2 as FQGNSA. Unmatched junction bases numbered 10, after V lost 7 bases and J lost 5 bases. The CDR3 totals 14 residues. The CDR3 loop reads CASTPGLPPETQYF. DNA of the CDR3: TGTGCCAGCACCCCGGGACTACCCCCCGAGACCCAGTACTTC.

Worth noting for this clonotype: This is likely an artifact of a read error, given a far larger clone one base away. V and J are TRBV6-6 and TRBJ1-6; D is unclear. V lost 4 bases to trimming and J lost 10 bases, with 11 bases between them. The CDR3 has 13 residues. From germline, CDR1 is MNHNY and CDR2 SVGAGI (reference sequence). The DNA of the CDR3 is TGTGCCAGCAGTTTCATCGTAAAGTCACCCCTCCACTTT. Translated: CASSFIVKSPLHF.

Relative to its sample, this clonotype is medium-sized. The chain joins TRBV18 to TRBJ2-1; 14 nucleotides agree with TRBD2. In germline, CDR1 is KGHSH, CDR2 LQKENI. Germline trimming cut 6 bases from V and 12 bases from J; bases unmatched to any gene: 4. This CDR3 is built from 13 residues. This CDR3 reads CASSGTSGGVQFF. CDR3 in DNA: TGTGCCAGCTCCGGGACTAGCGGGGGAGTGCAGTTCTTC.

By sample share, this clonotype is medium-sized. The chain joins TRBV7-2 to TRBJ2-3; D unclear. Germline V gene lookup returns CDR1 SGHTA and CDR2 FQGNSA. Deletions cut 5 bases from V and 4 bases from J, with 10 bases between. The CDR3 has 13 amino acids. The CDR3 nucleotides read TGTGCCAGCAGCCCCCTCGAGGCAGATACGCAGTATTTT. As protein: CASSPLEADTQYF.

This clonotype was observed many times. The rearrangement uses TRBV5-6 and TRBJ2-3, with 13 positions matching TRBD2. The V gene end was trimmed by 4 bases and the J gene end by 2 bases; junction bases not matched to a gene: 10. The germline CDR1 and CDR2 sequences are SGHDT and YYEEEE. The CDR3 sequence is 18 residues long. The CDR3 coding sequence is TGTGCCAGCAGCGGCGATAAACTAGCGGGGGGGAACACAGATACGCAGTATTTT. Protein sequence: CASSGDKLAGGNTDTQYF.

This clonotype is judged large. J is TRBJ2-7 and V is TRBV19; unclear D gene. V gave up 4 bases and J gave up 2 bases, with 15 bases separating them. This CDR3 spans 15 amino acids. Germline V lookup: CDR1 LNHDA, CDR2 SQIVND (reference sequence). Here the CDR3 DNA reads TGTGCCAGTAGTACTTCGACATCCTCTACCTACGAGCAGTACTTC. Its protein is CASSTSTSSTYEQYF.

This clonotype showed up many times. The chain recombines TRBV5-5 with TRBJ1-1, with D hard to call. The V end lost 1 base, the J end lost 1 base, and 8 bases lay between the germline ends. This CDR3 has 14 residues. In germline, CDR1 is SGHKS, CDR2 YYEKEE (reference sequence). The CDR3 loop reads CASSLFSENTEAFF. CDR3 DNA sequence: TGTGCCAGCAGCTTGTTCTCGGAGAACACTGAAGCTTTCTTT.

Ten or more counts support this clonotype. The rearrangement links TRBV12-3 or TRBV12-4 to TRBJ1-3, with a weak D call TRBD1 (6 bases). The V and J ends lost 4 bases and 3 bases respectively, with 19 bases between them. The CDR3 has 17 residues. The CDR3 spells CASSWGGGGPGGNTIYF. CDR3 coding DNA: TGTGCCAGCAGTTGGGGGGGTGGGGGGCCTGGTGGAAACACCATATATTTT.

This clonotype was seen a few times. CDR3 residues: CASSPTVEKLFF. The DNA for the CDR3 is TGTGCCAGCAGCCCTACGGTCGAAAAACTGTTTTTT. The chain uses TRBV28 and TRBJ1-4; D call uncertain. The V end was cut by 6 bases, the J end by 8 bases, with 10 bases between. CDR1 is MDHEN and CDR2 is SYDVKM in the germline V gene. This CDR3 contains 12 residues.

Points on this clonotype: This likely traces to a read error, being one base from a far larger clone. V and J are TRBV6-2 or TRBV6-3 and TRBJ2-5; TRBD1 matches at 9 bases. V dropped 5 bases and J dropped 11; count of bases not matched to a gene: 9. The CDR3 consists of 13 residues. Germline CDR1 is MNHEY and CDR2 is SVGEGT. For the CDR3, the DNA is TGTGCCAGCAGTGGGGACAGGGTTGGTGAGCAGTACTTC. Its protein is CASSGDRVGEQYF.

By its share, this clonotype is medium-sized (0.01 to 0.1%). The V and J genes are TRBV19 and TRBJ2-3; TRBD2 matches at 11 bases. There are 15 residues in the CDR3. V trimming: 9 bases; J trimming: 4 bases; junction bases outside the gene matches: 9. Germline lookup yields CDR1 LNHDA and CDR2 SQIVND (reference sequence). CDR3 bases: TGTGCCAGCGGGGGGGCTAGCGGGGGGTCAGATACGCAGTATTTT. It translates to CASGGASGGSDTQYF.

This clonotype has just a few counts. This rearrangement joins TRBV19 to TRBJ2-1; TRBD2 agrees at 9 bases. The V gene end was trimmed by 7 bases and the J gene end by 2 bases; junction bases not matched to a gene: 3. Germline V gene sequence: CDR1 LNHDA, CDR2 SQIVND (reference sequence). This CDR3 has 14 residues. The CDR3 sequence: CASTSSGAYNEQFF. DNA for the CDR3: TGTGCCAGTACCTCTAGCGGGGCCTACAATGAGCAGTTCTTC.

This clonotype is categorized as medium-sized. The rearrangement links TRBV6-2 or TRBV6-3 to TRBJ2-1, with 14 bases aligning to TRBD2. Germline CDR1 MNHEY, CDR2 SVGEGT. Germline trimming cut 4 bases from V and 6 bases from J; bases unmatched to any gene: 11. CDR3 length equals 18 residues. The CDR3 DNA reads as TGTGCCAGCAGTTCGCAGCCGGGACTAGCGGGGGCCCCCAATGAGCAGTTCTTC. Amino acids: CASSSQPGLAGAPNEQFF.

This clonotype occurred many times. Here the CDR3 reads CASSPKDRGTEAFF. The CDR3 DNA sequence: TGTGCCAGCTCACCGAAGGACAGGGGTACTGAAGCTTTCTTT. The chain couples TRBV18 to TRBJ1-1; 9 bases map to TRBD1. The CDR3 extends over 14 amino acids. V gave up 3 bases and J gave up 5 bases; unmatched junction bases: 4. Germline CDR1 and CDR2: KGHSH and LQKENI.

This clonotype qualifies as medium-sized (0.01 to 0.1%). The chain has TRBV15 and TRBJ1-1; D is uncertain. Trimming took 3 bases from V and 8 from J, leaving 10 bases between them. The CDR3 length is 12 residues. Germline V CDR1 and CDR2: LNHNV, YYDKDF (reference sequence). As DNA, the CDR3 is TGTGCCACCAGCAGGCTCGACCTGGAAGCTTTCTTT. Translated, it gives CATSRLDLEAFF.

In its sample, this clonotype ranks as medium-sized. This chain links TRBV30 with TRBJ1-2; TRBD1 is a possible D gene (5 bases). The CDR3 is made up of 19 amino acids. Germline loops: CDR1 GTSNPN, CDR2 SVGIG (reference sequence). The V end was cut by 4 bases, the J end by 3 bases, with 30 bases between. The CDR3 here is CAWTRWTVGISGWDYGYTF. The DNA for the CDR3 is TGTGCCTGGACGAGGTGGACCGTCGGAATCTCAGGGTGGGACTATGGCTACACCTTC.

As concerns this clonotype: With a far larger clone one base away, a read error is the likely cause. The V call is TRBV10-3, the J call TRBJ1-2; 11 bases map to TRBD1. Germline lookup yields CDR1 ENHRY and CDR2 SYGVKD. V was clipped by 4 bases and J by 5 bases; unmatched bases: 3. This CDR3 is built from 14 residues. The CDR3 nucleotides are TGTGCCATCAGTGGGACAGGGGGCAGTTATGGCTACACCTTC. Residues: CAISGTGGSYGYTF.

About this clonotype itself: Since a far larger clone is one base different, this is likely a read error. The rearrangement uses TRBV6-2 or TRBV6-3 and TRBJ1-3; D remains ambiguous. V was clipped by 5 bases and J by 1 base, with 15 bases between them. The germline gives CDR1 MNHEY, CDR2 SVGEGT. The CDR3 length is 16 residues. CDR3 coding DNA: TGTGCCAGCAGTCCGTCGGGAGGCGTTTCTGGAAACACCATATATTTT. Its translation is CASSPSGGVSGNTIYF.

For this clonotype: The likely explanation is a read error, given a far larger clone one base away. The chain recombines TRBV18 with TRBJ2-4; 7 bases are shared with TRBD1. The CDR3 is 18 residues long. In germline, CDR1 is KGHSH, CDR2 LQKENI. The junction had 21 bases not matched to a gene; V was cut back by 0 bases and J by 13 bases. The CDR3 sequence: CASSPPNRGLGSYNEQYF. As DNA, the CDR3 is TGTGCCAGCTCACCACCGAACAGGGGTTTAGGCTCCTACAATGAGCAGTACTTC.

The V and J genes are TRBV12-3 or TRBV12-4 and TRBJ2-3; 13 positions match TRBD2. CDR3 size: 16 residues. The ends lost 4 bases at V and 4 bases at J; junction bases unmatched: 5. CDR3: CASSSGLAGEADTQYF. CDR3 nucleotides: TGTGCCAGCAGTTCAGGACTAGCGGGGGAGGCAGATACGCAGTATTTT.